This T cell receptor beta chain was sequenced for a study of cytomegalovirus exposure and HLA in healthy donors. In the PCR, 60 Vbeta and 13 Jbeta primers were used. Method: immunoSEQ multiplex PCR; TCRdb's copy keeps in-frame clones and lacks some. This table holds about 230,000 clones, around 80% found once. The source is a woman aged 60-70 years in good health and CMV-seropositive. Sequencing was carried out using PBMCs.

The CDR3 protein is CASSGGQGLNEKLFF. The CDR3 nucleotides read TGCGCCAGCAGCGGGGGACAGGGCCTCAATGAAAAACTGTTTTTT. V gene TRBV5-1 combines with J gene TRBJ1-4; 9 nucleotides align to TRBD1. Germline CDR1 SGHRS, CDR2 YFSETQ. V lost 4 bases and J lost 5; bases outside the gene matches: 6. The CDR3 runs 15 residues. Full variable domain (remainder filled in from reference TRBV5-1 and TRBJ1-4): KAGVTQTPRYLIKTRGQQVTLSCSPISGHRSVSWYQQTPGQGLQFLFEYFSETQRNKGNFPGRFSGRQFSNSRSEMNVSTLELGDSALYLCASSGGQGLNEKLFFGSGTQLSVL.